This TCR beta chain was recorded in a study of T cell clonotyping in hematopoietic cell transplantation. Data came from immunoSEQ multiplex PCR; TCRdb stores just in-frame clones and leaves some out. Of approximately 25,000 clones listed, more than 90% are singletons. The study, taken as a whole, reports: CD4 and CD8 repertoire contributions could not be separated without sorting.

Regarding this clone: Antigen specificity is unknown.

The germline gives CDR1 SGHAT, CDR2 FQNNGV. The CDR3 extends over 14 amino acids. The V end lost 0 bases, the J end lost 4 bases, and 9 bases lay between the germline ends. Sequencing used peripheral blood mononuclear cells. The source is a man aged 50 or older in good health. Some clones in this sample may be carry-over from other donors' samples. This chain links TRBV11-2 with TRBJ2-5; no clear D gene. CDR3 protein: CASSLDRMIETQYF. CDR3 in DNA: TGTGCCAGCAGCTTAGATCGAATGATAGAGACCCAGTACTTC.